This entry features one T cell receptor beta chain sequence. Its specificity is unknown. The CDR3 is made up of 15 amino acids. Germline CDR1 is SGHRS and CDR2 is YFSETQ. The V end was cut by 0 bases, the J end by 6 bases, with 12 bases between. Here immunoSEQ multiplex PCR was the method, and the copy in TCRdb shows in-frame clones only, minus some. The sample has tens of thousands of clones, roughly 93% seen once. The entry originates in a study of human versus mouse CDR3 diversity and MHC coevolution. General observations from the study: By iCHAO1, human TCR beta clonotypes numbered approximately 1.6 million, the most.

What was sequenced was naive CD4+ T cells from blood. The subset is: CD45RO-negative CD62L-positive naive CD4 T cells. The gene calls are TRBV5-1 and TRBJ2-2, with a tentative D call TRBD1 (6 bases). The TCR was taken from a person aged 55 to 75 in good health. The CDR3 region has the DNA TGCGCCAGCAGCTTGGCAACAGGGCAGGCCGGGGAGCTGTTTTTT. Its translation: CASSLATGQAGELFF.